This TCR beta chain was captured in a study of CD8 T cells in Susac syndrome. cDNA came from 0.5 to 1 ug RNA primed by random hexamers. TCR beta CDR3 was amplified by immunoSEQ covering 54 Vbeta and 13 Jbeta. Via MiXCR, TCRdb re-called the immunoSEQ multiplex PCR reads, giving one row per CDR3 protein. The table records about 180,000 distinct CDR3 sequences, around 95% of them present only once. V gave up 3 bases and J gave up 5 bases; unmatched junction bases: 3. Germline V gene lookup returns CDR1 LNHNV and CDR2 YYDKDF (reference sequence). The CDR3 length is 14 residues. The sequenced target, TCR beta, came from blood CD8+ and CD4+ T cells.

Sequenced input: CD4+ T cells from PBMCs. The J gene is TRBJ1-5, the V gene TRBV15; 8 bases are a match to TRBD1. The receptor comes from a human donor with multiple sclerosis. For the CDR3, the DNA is TGTGCCACCAGCAGTATACAGGGGGATCAGCCCCAGCATTTT. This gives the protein CATSSIQGDQPQHF.